The text below deals with one TCR beta chain. This specimen comes from a study of control samples from healthy donors and cancer patients. The germline V gene has CDR1 SGHRS and CDR2 YFSETQ. Losses at the gene ends were 0 bases for V and 5 bases for J; bases not matched to a gene: 3. This CDR3 has 15 residues. The table came from immunoSEQ multiplex PCR; TCRdb's copy has only in-frame clones and leaves some out. The sample gives roughly 84,000 clones, 90% to 95% of which show up once; roughly a sixth is in the top ten. The chain joins TRBV5-1 to TRBJ1-4; 8 bases are a match to TRBD1. The source material was blood. The TCR was taken from a man aged 50 or older in good health. CDR3 DNA: TGCGCCAGCAGCTTGGACAGGACAGGGAATGAAAAACTGTTTTTT. Translating gives CASSLDRTGNEKLFF.